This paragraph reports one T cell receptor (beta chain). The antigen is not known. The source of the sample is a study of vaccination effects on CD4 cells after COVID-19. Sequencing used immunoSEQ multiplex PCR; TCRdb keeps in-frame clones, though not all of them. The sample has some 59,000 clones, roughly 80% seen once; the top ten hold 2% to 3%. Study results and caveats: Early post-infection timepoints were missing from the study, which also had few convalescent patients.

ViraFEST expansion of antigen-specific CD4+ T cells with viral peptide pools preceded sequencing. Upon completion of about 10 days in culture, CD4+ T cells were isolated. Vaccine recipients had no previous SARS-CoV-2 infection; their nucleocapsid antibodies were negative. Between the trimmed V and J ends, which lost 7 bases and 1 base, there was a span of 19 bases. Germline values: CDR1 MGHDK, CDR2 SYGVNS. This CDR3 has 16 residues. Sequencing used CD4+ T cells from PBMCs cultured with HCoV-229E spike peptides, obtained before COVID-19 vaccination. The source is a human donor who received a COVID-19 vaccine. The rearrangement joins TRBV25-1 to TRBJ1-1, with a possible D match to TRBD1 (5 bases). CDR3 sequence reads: CASKSRAGLTNTEAFF. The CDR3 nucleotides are TGTGCCAGCAAATCTAGGGCAGGGCTTACGAACACTGAAGCTTTCTTT.